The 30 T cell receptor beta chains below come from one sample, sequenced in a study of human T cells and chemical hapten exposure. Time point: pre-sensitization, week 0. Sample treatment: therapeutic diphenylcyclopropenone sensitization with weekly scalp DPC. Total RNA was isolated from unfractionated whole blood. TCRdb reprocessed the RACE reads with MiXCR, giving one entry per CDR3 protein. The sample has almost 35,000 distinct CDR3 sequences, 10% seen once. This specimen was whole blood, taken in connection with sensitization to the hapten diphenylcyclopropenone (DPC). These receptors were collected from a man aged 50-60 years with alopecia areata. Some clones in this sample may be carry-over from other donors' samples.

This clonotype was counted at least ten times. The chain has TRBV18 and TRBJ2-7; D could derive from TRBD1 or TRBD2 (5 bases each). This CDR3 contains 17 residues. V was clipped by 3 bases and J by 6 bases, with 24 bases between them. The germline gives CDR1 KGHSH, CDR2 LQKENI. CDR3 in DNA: TGTGCCAGCTCACCTCCGAGTTGGCAGGGAGAATTTCGCGAGCAGTACTTC. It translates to CASSPPSWQGEFREQYF.

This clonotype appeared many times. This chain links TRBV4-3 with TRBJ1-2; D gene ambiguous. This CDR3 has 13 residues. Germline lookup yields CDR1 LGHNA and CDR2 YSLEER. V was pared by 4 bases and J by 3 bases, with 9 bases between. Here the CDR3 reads CASSPSVDYGYTF. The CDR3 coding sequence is TGCGCCAGCAGCCCGAGTGTGGACTATGGCTACACCTTC.

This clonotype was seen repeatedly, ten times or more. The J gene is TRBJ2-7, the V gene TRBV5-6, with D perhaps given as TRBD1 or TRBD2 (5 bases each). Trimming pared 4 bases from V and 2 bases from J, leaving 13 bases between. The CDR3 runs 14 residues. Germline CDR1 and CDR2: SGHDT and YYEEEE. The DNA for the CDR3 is TGTGCCAGCAGCCGGGGACGGGTTCCCTACGAGCAGTACTTC. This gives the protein CASSRGRVPYEQYF.

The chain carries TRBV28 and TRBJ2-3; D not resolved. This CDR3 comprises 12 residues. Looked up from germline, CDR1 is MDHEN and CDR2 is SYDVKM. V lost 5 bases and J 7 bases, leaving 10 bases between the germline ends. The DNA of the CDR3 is TGTGCCAGCAGTATACCAGCGTATACGCAGTATTTT. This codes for CASSIPAYTQYF. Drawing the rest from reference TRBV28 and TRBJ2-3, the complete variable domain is DVKVTQSSRYLVKRTGEKVFLECVQDMDHENMFWYRQDPGLGLRLIYFSYDVKMKEKGDIPEGYSVSREKKERFSLILESASTNQTSMYLCASSIPAYTQYFGPGTRLTVL.

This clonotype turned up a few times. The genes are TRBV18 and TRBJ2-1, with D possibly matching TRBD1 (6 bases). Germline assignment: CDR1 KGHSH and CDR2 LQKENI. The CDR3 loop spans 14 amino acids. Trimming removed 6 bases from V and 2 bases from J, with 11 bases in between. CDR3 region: CASSPRQAYNEQFF. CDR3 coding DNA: TGTGCCAGCTCCCCCAGACAGGCCTACAATGAGCAGTTCTTC. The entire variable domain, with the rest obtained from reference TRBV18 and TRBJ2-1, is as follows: NAGVMQNPRHLVRRRGQEARLRCSPMKGHSHVYWYRQLPEEGLKFMVYLQKENIIDESGMPKERFSAEFPKEGPSILRIQQVVRGDSAAYFCASSPRQAYNEQFFGPGTRLTVL.

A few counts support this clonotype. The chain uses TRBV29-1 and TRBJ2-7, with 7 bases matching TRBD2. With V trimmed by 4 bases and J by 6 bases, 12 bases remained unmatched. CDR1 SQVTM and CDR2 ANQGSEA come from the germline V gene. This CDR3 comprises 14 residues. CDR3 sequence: CSVGVGLPLGEQYF. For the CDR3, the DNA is TGCAGCGTTGGGGTGGGACTACCCCTCGGCGAGCAGTACTTC.

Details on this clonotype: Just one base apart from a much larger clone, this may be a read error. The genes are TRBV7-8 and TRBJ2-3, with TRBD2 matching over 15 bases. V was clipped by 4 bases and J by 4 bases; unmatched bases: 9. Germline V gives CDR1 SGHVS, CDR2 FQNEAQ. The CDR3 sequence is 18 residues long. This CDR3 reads CASSSARTSGRAADTQYF. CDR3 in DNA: TGTGCCAGCAGCTCAGCCAGGACTAGCGGGAGGGCGGCAGATACGCAGTATTTT.

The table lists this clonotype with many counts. CDR3 region: CASSWGTGLPTF. The CDR3 DNA sequence: TGTGCCAGCAGCTGGGGGACAGGGTTACCCACCTTC. The chain couples TRBV13 to TRBJ1-2; 9 nucleotides match TRBD1. The trim removed 4 bases at V and 13 bases at J, leaving 7 bases unmatched. The CDR3 length is 12 residues. CDR1 is PRHDT, CDR2 FYEKMQ, per germline (reference sequence).

The CDR3 DNA is TGCAGCGTTACTAGCGGGAGTCCGACAGATACGCAGTATTTT. This encodes CSVTSGSPTDTQYF. V gene TRBV29-1 combines with J gene TRBJ2-3; 11 bases map to TRBD2. Germline CDR1 reads SQVTM; CDR2 reads ANQGSEA. The CDR3 extends over 14 amino acids. Trimming took 5 bases from V and 3 from J; bases not matched to a gene: 4.

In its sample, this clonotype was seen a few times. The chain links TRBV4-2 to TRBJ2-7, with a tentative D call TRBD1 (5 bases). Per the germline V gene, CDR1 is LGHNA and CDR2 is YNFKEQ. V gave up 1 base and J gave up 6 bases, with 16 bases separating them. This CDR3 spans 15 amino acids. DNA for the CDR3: TGTGCCAGCAGCCAAGCCCCCTTCACAGGCAGCGAGCAGTACTTC. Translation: CASSQAPFTGSEQYF.

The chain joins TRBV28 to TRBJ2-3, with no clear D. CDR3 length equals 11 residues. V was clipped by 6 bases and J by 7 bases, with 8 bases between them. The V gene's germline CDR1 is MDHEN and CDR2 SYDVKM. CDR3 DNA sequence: TGTGCCAGCAGCACCACTTATACGCAGTATTTT. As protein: CASSTTYTQYF.

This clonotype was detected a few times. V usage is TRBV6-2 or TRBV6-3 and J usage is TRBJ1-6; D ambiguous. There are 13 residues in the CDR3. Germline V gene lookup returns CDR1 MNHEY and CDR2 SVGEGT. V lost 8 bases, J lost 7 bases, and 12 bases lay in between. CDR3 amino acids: CASGGLGNSPLHF. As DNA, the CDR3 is TGTGCCAGCGGAGGGCTGGGAAATTCACCCCTCCACTTT.

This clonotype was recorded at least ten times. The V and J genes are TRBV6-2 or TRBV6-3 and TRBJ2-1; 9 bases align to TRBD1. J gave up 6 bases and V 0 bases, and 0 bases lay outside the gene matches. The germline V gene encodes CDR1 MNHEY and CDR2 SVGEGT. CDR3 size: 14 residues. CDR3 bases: TGTGCCAGCAGTTACTCGACAGGGGGCAATGAGCAGTTCTTC. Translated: CASSYSTGGNEQFF.

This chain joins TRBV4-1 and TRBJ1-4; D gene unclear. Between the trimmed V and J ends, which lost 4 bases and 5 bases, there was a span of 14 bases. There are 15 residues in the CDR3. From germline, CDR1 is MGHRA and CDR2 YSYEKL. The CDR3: CASSRSPSGNEKLFF. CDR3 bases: TGCGCCAGCAGCCGAAGTCCCAGTGGGAATGAAAAACTGTTTTTT.

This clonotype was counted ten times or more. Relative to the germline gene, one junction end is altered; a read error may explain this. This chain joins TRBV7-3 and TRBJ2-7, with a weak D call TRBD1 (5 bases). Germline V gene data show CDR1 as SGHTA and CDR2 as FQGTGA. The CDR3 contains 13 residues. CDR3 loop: CASSLTPGYEQYF. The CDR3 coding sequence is TGTGCCAGCAGCCTAACCCCAGGGTACGAGCAGTACTTC.

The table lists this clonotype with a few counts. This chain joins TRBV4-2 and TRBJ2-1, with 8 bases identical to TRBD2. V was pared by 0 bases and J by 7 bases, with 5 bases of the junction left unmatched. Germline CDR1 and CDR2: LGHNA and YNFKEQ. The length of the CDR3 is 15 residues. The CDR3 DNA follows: TGTGCCAGCAGCCAAGATAGGGCGGGGGGAAATGAGCAGTTCTTC. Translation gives CASSQDRAGGNEQFF.

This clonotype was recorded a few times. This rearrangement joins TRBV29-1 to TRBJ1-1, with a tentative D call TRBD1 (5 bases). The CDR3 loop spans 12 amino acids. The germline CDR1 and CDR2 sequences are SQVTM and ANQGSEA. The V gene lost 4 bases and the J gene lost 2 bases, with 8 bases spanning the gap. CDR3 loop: CSVADSNTEAFF. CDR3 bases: TGCAGCGTTGCCGACAGTAACACTGAAGCTTTCTTT.

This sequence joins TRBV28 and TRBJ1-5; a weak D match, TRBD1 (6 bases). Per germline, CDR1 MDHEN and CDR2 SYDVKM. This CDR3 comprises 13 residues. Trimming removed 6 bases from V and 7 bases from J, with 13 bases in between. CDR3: CASRDLRGQPQHF. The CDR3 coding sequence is TGTGCCAGCAGAGACCTCAGGGGCCAGCCCCAGCATTTT.

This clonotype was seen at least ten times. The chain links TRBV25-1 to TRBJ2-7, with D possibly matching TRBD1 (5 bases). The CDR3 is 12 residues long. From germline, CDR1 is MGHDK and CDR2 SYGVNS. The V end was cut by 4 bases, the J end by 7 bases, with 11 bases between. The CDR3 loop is CASSGNQGEQYF. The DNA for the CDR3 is TGTGCCAGCAGTGGAAACCAGGGAGAGCAGTACTTC.

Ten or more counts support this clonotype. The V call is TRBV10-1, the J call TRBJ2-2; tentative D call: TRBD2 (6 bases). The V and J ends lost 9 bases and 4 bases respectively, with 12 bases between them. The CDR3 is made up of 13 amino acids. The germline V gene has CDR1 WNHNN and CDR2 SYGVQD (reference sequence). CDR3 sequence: CASSGSITGELFF. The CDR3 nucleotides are TGCGCCAGTTCCGGGAGCATCACCGGGGAGCTGTTTTTT.

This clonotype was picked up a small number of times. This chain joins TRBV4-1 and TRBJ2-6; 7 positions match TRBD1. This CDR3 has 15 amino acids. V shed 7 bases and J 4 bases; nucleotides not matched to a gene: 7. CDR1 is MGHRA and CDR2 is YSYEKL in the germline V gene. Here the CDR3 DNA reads TGCGCCAGCACAGACAGGGCAGCCGGGGCCAACGTCCTGACTTTC. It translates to CASTDRAAGANVLTF.

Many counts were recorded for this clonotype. CDR3 protein: CASSQDRTGGDNEQFF. CDR3 coding DNA: TGCGCCAGCAGCCAAGACCGGACAGGGGGGGACAATGAGCAGTTCTTC. This chain joins TRBV4-3 and TRBJ2-1; 10 bases map to TRBD1. The CDR3 length is 16 residues. Germline-derived CDR1 and CDR2 are LGHNA and YSLEER. Trimming removed 0 bases from V and 5 bases from J; junction bases left unmatched: 4.

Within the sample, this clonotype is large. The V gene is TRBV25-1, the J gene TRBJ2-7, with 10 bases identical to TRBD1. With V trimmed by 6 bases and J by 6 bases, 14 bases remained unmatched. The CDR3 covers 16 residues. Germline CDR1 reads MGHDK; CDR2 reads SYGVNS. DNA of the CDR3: TGTGCCAGCAGCCAGATACGGGACAGGGGCATTGGCGAGCAGTACTTC. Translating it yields CASSQIRDRGIGEQYF.

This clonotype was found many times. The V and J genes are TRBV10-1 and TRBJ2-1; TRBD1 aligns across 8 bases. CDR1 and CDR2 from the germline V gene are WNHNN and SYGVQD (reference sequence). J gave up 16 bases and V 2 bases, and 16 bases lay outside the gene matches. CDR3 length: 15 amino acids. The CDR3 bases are TGCGCCAGCAGTGAGCGCAGGGGGCTGGAACTGCCTCATTTCTTC. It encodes CASSERRGLELPHFF.

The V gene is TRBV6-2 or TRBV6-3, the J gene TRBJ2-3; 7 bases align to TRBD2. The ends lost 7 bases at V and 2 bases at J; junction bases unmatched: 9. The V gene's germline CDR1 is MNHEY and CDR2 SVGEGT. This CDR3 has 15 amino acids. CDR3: CASTTGRGHTDTQYF. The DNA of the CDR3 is TGTGCCAGCACTACGGGGAGGGGCCACACAGATACGCAGTATTTT.

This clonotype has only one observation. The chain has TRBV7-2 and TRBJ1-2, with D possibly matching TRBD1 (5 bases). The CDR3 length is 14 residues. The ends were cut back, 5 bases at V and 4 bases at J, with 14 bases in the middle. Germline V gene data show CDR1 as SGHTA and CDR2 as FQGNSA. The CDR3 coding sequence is TGTGCCAGCAGCATGGACCGGGGGGGCTATGGCTACACCTTC. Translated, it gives CASSMDRGGYGYTF.

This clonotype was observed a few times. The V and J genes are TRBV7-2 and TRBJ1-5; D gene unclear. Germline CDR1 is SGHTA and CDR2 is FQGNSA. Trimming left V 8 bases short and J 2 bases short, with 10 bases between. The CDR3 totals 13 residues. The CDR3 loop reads CASGQSGNQPQHF. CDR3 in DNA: TGTGCCAGCGGTCAGTCTGGCAATCAGCCCCAGCATTTT. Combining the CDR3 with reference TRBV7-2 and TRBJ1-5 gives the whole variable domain GAGVSQSPSNKVTEKGKDVELRCDPISGHTALYWYRQSLGQGLEFLIYFQGNSAPDKSGLPSDRFSAERTGGSVSTLTIQRTQQEDSAVYLCASGQSGNQPQHFGDGTRLSIL.

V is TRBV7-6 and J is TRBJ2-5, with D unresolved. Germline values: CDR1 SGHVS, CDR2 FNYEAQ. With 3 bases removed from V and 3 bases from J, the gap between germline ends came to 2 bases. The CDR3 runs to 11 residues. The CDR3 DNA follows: TGTGCCAGCAGCTTTAAAGAGACCCAGTACTTC. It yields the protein CASSFKETQYF.

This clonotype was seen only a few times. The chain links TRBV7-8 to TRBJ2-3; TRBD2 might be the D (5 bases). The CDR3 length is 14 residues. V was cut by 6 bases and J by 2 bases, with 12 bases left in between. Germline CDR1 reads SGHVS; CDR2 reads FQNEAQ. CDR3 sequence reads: CASRLADFTDTQYF. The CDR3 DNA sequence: TGTGCCAGCAGACTGGCGGACTTCACAGATACGCAGTATTTT.

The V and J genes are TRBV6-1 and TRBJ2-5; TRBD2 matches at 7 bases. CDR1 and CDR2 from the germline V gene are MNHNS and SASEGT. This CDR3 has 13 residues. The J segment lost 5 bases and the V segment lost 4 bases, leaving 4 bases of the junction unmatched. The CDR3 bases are TGTGCCAGCAGTGGGCCCGGGAGGGAGACCCAGTACTTC. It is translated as CASSGPGRETQYF.